The sequence of this T cell receptor beta chain was determined in a study of early T cells in non-severe SARS-CoV-2 infection. Across the whole study: Alpha and beta chains were unpaired, from unsorted whole-blood bulk RNA. The study, taken as a whole, reports: The matching step, a VDJdb search, favored anti-spike CD8 responses and missed private and CD4 specificities.

Individual cDNA molecules received unique molecular identifiers. MiXCR, run by TCRdb on the 5' RACE reads, gives a single entry per CDR3 protein. The sample consists of 35,000 to 45,000 distinct CDR3 sequences, under 7% of them appearing once. Germline V lookup: CDR1 LGHNA, CDR2 YNFKEQ. The CDR3 contains 16 residues. Trimming removed 3 bases from V and 4 bases from J; junction bases left unmatched: 11. A remark on this clonotype: What it recognizes is unknown.

Sequencing used whole blood, obtained at baseline. The receptor comes from an adult who was a healthcare worker with PCR-confirmed SARS-CoV-2 infection or an uninfected control (not recorded which). V usage is TRBV4-2 and J usage is TRBJ2-7; 8 bases line up with TRBD2. This CDR3 is CASSHSGTSILYEQYF. CDR3 DNA: TGTGCCAGCAGCCATTCCGGGACTAGTATATTGTACGAGCAGTACTTC.